Listed here are 5 T cell receptor beta chains from one sample, sequenced in a study of T cells in women clearing cervical HPV infection. Clones were read by immunoSEQ multiplex PCR, and TCRdb kept only the in-frame ones, dropping some. Recorded here are about 31,000 clones; the top ten clones represent about 3.1%. Material for sequencing was blood buffy coat. These receptors were taken from a woman between 18 and 70 years old with a cervical HPV16 infection that either progressed to CIN3+ or cleared (not recorded which).

On this clone itself: The read comes to an end 3 residues before the CDR3 does, leaving the germline J gene to fill in the end. This chain links TRBV7-6 with TRBJ1-5; D is ambiguous. The CDR3 runs to 13 residues. V lost 4 bases and J lost 4, with 8 bases in between. Germline-derived CDR1 and CDR2 are SGHVS and FNYEAQ. The CDR3: CASSSGLNQPQHF. CDR3 DNA (partial): TGTGCCAGCAGCTCAGGCCTAAATCAGCCC.

As to this clone: The CDR3 is cut off 3 residues early in the read; its end comes from the germline J gene. The rearrangement uses TRBV11-3 and TRBJ2-3, with TRBD1 matching over 8 bases. Germline-derived CDR1 and CDR2 are SGHNT and YENEEA. CDR3 length equals 15 residues. With 5 bases clipped from V and 4 bases from J, the junction kept 8 bases outside the gene matches. CDR3 DNA, as far as it was read: TGTGCCAGCAGCGTTGGACAGGGTGGTGCAGATACG. Its translation: CASSVGQGGADT. The entire CDR3 protein reads CASSVGQGGADTQYF.

About this clone: Coverage ceases 3 residues before the CDR3 finishes, and the germline J gene fills in the end. This rearrangement joins TRBV6-1 to TRBJ1-3, with D perhaps matching TRBD1 (5 bases). Germline V CDR1 and CDR2: MNHNS, SASEGT. This CDR3 comprises 13 residues. The ends were cut back, 1 base at V and 8 bases at J, with 9 bases in the middle. The CDR3 is CASSEGRDDTIYF. The CDR3 DNA, read in part, is TGTGCCAGCAGTGAAGGCAGGGATGACACC.

About this clone itself: Read coverage stops 3 residues before the CDR3 terminus; the germline J gene supplies the remainder. V usage is TRBV2 and J usage is TRBJ1-4; no firm D call. Germline CDR1 reads SNHLY; CDR2 reads FYNNEI. This CDR3 spans 16 amino acids. V shed 7 bases and J shed 10 bases, with 25 bases lying between them. The CDR3 here is CASNTPAGNRPTKLFF. The CDR3 bases that were read are TGTGCCAGCAACACCCCGGCAGGTAACCGACCGACAAAA. The full variable domain, in which reference TRBV2 and TRBJ1-4 provide the parts outside the CDR3, is EPEVTQTPSHQVTQMGQEVILRCVPISNHLYFYWYRQILGQKVEFLVSFYNNEISEKSEIFDDQFSVERPDGSNFTLKIRSTKLEDSAMYFCASNTPAGNRPTKLFFGSGTQLSVL.

A note on this clone: The CDR3 goes on 3 residues after the read ends, and that part is filled in from the germline J gene. The V call is TRBV7-9, the J call TRBJ2-7; 7 bases align to TRBD1. Germline CDR1 SEHNR, CDR2 FQNEAQ (reference sequence). Unmatched junction bases numbered 6, after V lost 5 bases and J lost 5 bases. This CDR3 is built from 13 residues. Incomplete CDR3 DNA: TGTGCCAGCAGCCGGGACAGTCCTCACGAG. The encoded protein is CASSRDSPHE. The full CDR3 is CASSRDSPHEQYF.